Shown below are 27 T cell receptor beta chains from a single sample sequenced in a study of neurological immune-mediated disorders (dated by TCRdb to between 2018 and 2021). Library creation used 5' RACE. The instrument given in TCRdb is Illumina HiSeq 2500. Through fastp at Q25 and MiXCR, TCRdb rebuilt clones from the public reads, retaining in-frame beta chains. Each record represents a unique CDR3 protein, reported with the most common genes and DNA among its rows. The sample data list 45,000 or so distinct CDR3 sequences, and nearly 6.5% of these were observed just once. The ten largest account for 0.45% to 0.6% of the sample. Sequences were obtained from CD4+ T cells from blood. These receptors originate from a woman in her forties in good health.

This clonotype was found many times. This rearrangement joins TRBV5-1 to TRBJ2-5, with a weak D call TRBD1 (5 bases). The CDR3 has 14 residues. CDR1 and CDR2 from the germline V gene are SGHRS and YFSETQ. The V end was cut by 4 bases, the J end by 4 bases, with 14 bases between. The DNA for the CDR3 is TGCGCCAGCAGCCCCGACAGTAGGGGAGAGACCCAGTACTTC. Its translation: CASSPDSRGETQYF.

This clonotype was seen at least ten times. The chain combines TRBV28 with TRBJ2-5; 16 nucleotides line up with TRBD2. V shed 6 bases, J shed 5 bases, and the junction held 9 bases outside the gene matches. The germline V gene encodes CDR1 MDHEN and CDR2 SYDVKM. The CDR3 has 17 residues. The CDR3 reads CASRKGTSGRARETQYF. The CDR3 region has the DNA TGTGCCAGCAGGAAAGGGACTAGCGGGAGGGCCAGGGAGACCCAGTACTTC. The entire variable domain, with the rest obtained from reference TRBV28 and TRBJ2-5, is as follows: DVKVTQSSRYLVKRTGEKVFLECVQDMDHENMFWYRQDPGLGLRLIYFSYDVKMKEKGDIPEGYSVSREKKERFSLILESASTNQTSMYLCASRKGTSGRARETQYFGPGTRLLVL.

The chain couples TRBV12-3 or TRBV12-4 to TRBJ2-7; TRBD1 is a possible D gene (6 bases). Trimming removed 5 bases from V and 0 bases from J, with 14 bases in between. This CDR3 has 15 amino acids. The CDR3 spells CASSQHRDGSYEQYF. In nucleotides, the CDR3 is TGTGCCAGCAGTCAACACAGGGATGGCTCCTACGAGCAGTACTTC.

This clonotype was recorded at least ten times. The chain couples TRBV5-1 to TRBJ1-1; perhaps TRBD1 as D (5 bases). CDR1 SGHRS and CDR2 YFSETQ come from the germline V gene. This CDR3 is 15 amino acids long. The V end was cut by 2 bases, the J end by 5 bases, with 16 bases between. The CDR3 nucleotides are TGCGCCAGCAGCTTACTTACCGGGACCCGAACTGAAGCTTTCTTT. Its translation: CASSLLTGTRTEAFF.

In this sample, this clonotype turned up many times. This CDR3 is CASSYTTGVLGLNNQPQHF. CDR3 DNA: TGTGCCAGCAGTTATACTACAGGGGTTTTGGGATTGAACAATCAGCCCCAGCATTTT. The chain joins TRBV28 to TRBJ1-5; 7 nucleotides match TRBD1. CDR3 length: 19 amino acids. Germline V lookup: CDR1 MDHEN, CDR2 SYDVKM. V dropped 4 bases and J dropped 3; count of bases not matched to a gene: 18.

This clonotype was counted ten times or more. The chain couples TRBV29-1 to TRBJ1-4; D perhaps matches TRBD1 (5 bases). The CDR3 is 16 residues long. Germline CDR1 and CDR2: SQVTM and ANQGSEA. The V end was cut by 6 bases, the J end by 3 bases, with 20 bases between. The CDR3 region has the DNA TGCAGCGTAGAGGGACCCGGGGCATCGGCTAATGAAAAACTGTTTTTT. Encoded protein: CSVEGPGASANEKLFF.

This clonotype was counted many times. CDR3 nucleotides: TGTGCCAGCAGCCCCGGGACTAGCGGGGCTAGATACAATGAGCAGTTCTTC. It specifies CASSPGTSGARYNEQFF. The chain links TRBV11-2 to TRBJ2-1; TRBD2 aligns across 13 bases. CDR1 and CDR2 (germline): SGHAT, FQNNGV. Unmatched junction bases numbered 8, after V lost 5 bases and J lost 4 bases. CDR3 length equals 17 residues. Using reference TRBV11-2 and TRBJ2-1 for the parts outside the CDR3, the full variable domain is EAGVAQSPRYKIIEKRQSVAFWCNPISGHATLYWYQQILGQGPKLLIQFQNNGVVDDSQLPKDRFSAERLKGVDSTLKIQPAKLEDSAVYLCASSPGTSGARYNEQFFGPGTRLTVL.

This clonotype was counted many times. V usage is TRBV2 and J usage is TRBJ2-4; D may be TRBD1 or TRBD2 (5 bases each). The CDR3 runs 15 residues. Germline CDR1 reads SNHLY; CDR2 reads FYNNEI. V shed 5 bases and J shed 4 bases, with 15 bases lying between them. Here the CDR3 DNA reads TGTGCCAGCAGTTCACCTGGGACCGGGAAAAACATTCAGTACTTC. Residues: CASSSPGTGKNIQYF.

This clonotype was seen only a few times. The CDR3 DNA follows: TGTGCCAGCAATGGGGGGAGAGGGTTCAATCAGCCCCAGCATTTT. Encoded protein: CASNGGRGFNQPQHF. V usage is TRBV6-1 and J usage is TRBJ1-5; tentative D call: TRBD1 (5 bases). This CDR3 spans 15 amino acids. Trimming removed 7 bases at V and 3 bases at J, with 16 bases between. The germline V gene has CDR1 MNHNS and CDR2 SASEGT.

This clonotype appeared a few times. V usage is TRBV6-4 and J usage is TRBJ1-3, with D tentatively TRBD1 (6 bases). Germline V gene lookup returns CDR1 MRHNA and CDR2 SNTAGT. The CDR3 has 17 amino acids. Trimming cost V 6 bases and J 6 bases, with 24 bases left between them. CDR3 nucleotides: TGTGCCAGCAGGGAGGGGGGCCCGTGGGGGAAGACAAACACCATATATTTT. Its protein product is CASREGGPWGKTNTIYF.

This clonotype was detected ten times or more. J is TRBJ1-4 and V is TRBV29-1; D possibly corresponds to TRBD1 (5 bases). The CDR3 runs 15 residues. The V end lost 6 bases, the J end lost 0 bases, and 14 bases lay between the germline ends. The V gene's germline CDR1 is SQVTM and CDR2 ANQGSEA. This CDR3 reads CSVGGGLATNEKLFF. The CDR3 nucleotides read TGCAGCGTGGGGGGAGGACTTGCAACTAATGAAAAACTGTTTTTT.

There are many counts of this clonotype. V usage is TRBV7-2 and J usage is TRBJ2-1, with TRBD2 matching over 13 bases. From germline, CDR1 is SGHTA and CDR2 FQGNSA. The trim removed 6 bases at V and 7 bases at J, leaving 3 bases unmatched. The CDR3 sequence is 14 residues long. CDR3 coding DNA: TGTGCCAGCAGACTAGCGGGAGGGGGGAATGAGCAGTTCTTC. It specifies CASRLAGGGNEQFF. Looking up the rest from reference TRBV7-2 and TRBJ2-1 gives the full variable domain: GAGVSQSPSNKVTEKGKDVELRCDPISGHTALYWYRQSLGQGLEFLIYFQGNSAPDKSGLPSDRFSAERTGGSVSTLTIQRTQQEDSAVYLCASRLAGGGNEQFFGPGTRLTVL.

This clonotype was recorded many times. This sequence joins TRBV6-6 and TRBJ2-2; D gene ambiguous. Deletions cut 2 bases from V and 5 bases from J, with 6 bases between. Germline V gene data show CDR1 as MNHNY and CDR2 as SVGAGI (reference sequence). This CDR3 spans 13 amino acids. CDR3 residues: CASSYMGTGELFF. The DNA of the CDR3 is TGTGCCAGCAGTTACATGGGGACCGGGGAGCTGTTTTTT.

Ten or more counts support this clonotype. This sequence joins TRBV20-1 and TRBJ2-7; 11 bases line up with TRBD2. In germline, CDR1 is DFQATT, CDR2 SNEGSKA (reference sequence). V was pared by 0 bases and J by 7 bases, with 8 bases of the junction left unmatched. The CDR3 is 15 residues long. This CDR3 reads CSAREETSGMGEQYF. As DNA, the CDR3 is TGCAGTGCTAGAGAAGAGACTAGCGGGATGGGTGAGCAGTACTTC.

In its sample, this clonotype was seen a few times. J is TRBJ2-7 and V is TRBV10-3, with 10 bases lining up with TRBD2. The CDR3 runs 15 residues. V shed 3 bases, J shed 3 bases, and the junction held 5 bases outside the gene matches. The V gene's germline CDR1 is ENHRY and CDR2 SYGVKD. The CDR3 loop reads CAISDPGTSDYEQYF. The CDR3, as DNA: TGTGCCATCAGTGATCCCGGGACTAGCGACTACGAGCAGTACTTC.

This clonotype was found once. The chain has TRBV6-5 and TRBJ2-1; D is unclear. Trimming removed 6 bases at V and 5 bases at J, with 5 bases between. The CDR3 is 11 amino acids. Germline V gene lookup returns CDR1 MNHEY and CDR2 SVGAGI. The CDR3 bases are TGTGCCAGCAGGACCGACAATGAGCAGTTCTTC. Residues: CASRTDNEQFF.

This clonotype was found many times. J is TRBJ1-1 and V is TRBV28; D unclear. CDR1 and CDR2 (germline): MDHEN, SYDVKM. The CDR3 length is 16 residues. The germline V and J ends were trimmed by 4 bases and 1 base, with 16 bases remaining between them. The CDR3 protein is CASSSLSREGNTEAFF. The CDR3 nucleotides read TGTGCCAGCAGTTCATTATCCCGGGAGGGGAACACTGAAGCTTTCTTT. Based on the CDR3 plus reference TRBV28 and TRBJ1-1, the full variable domain is DVKVTQSSRYLVKRTGEKVFLECVQDMDHENMFWYRQDPGLGLRLIYFSYDVKMKEKGDIPEGYSVSREKKERFSLILESASTNQTSMYLCASSSLSREGNTEAFFGQGTRLTVV.

This clonotype is categorized as medium-sized. The DNA for the CDR3 is TGTGCCAGCAGCCCGAAAGAGACCCAGTACTTC. Protein sequence: CASSPKETQYF. The chain carries TRBV11-2 and TRBJ2-5, with D uncertain. The ends were cut back, 5 bases at V and 3 bases at J, with 4 bases in the middle. CDR1 is SGHAT, CDR2 FQNNGV, per germline. The CDR3 extends over 11 amino acids.

This clonotype occurred many times. This rearrangement joins TRBV5-1 to TRBJ2-2, with no clear D. CDR1 is SGHRS, CDR2 YFSETQ, per germline. The CDR3 spans 13 residues. V lost 0 bases, J lost 6 bases, and 6 bases lay in between. CDR3 in DNA: TGCGCCAGCAGCTTGGAAGTGGCCGGGGAGCTGTTTTTT. It specifies CASSLEVAGELFF.

This clonotype came up many times. The chain couples TRBV7-2 to TRBJ2-7, with TRBD1 identical over 8 bases. Germline V lookup: CDR1 SGHTA, CDR2 FQGNSA. CDR3 size: 14 residues. With V trimmed by 5 bases and J by 2 bases, 5 bases remained unmatched. CDR3 sequence (DNA): TGTGCCAGCAGCACCCGGGACAGGCCCTACGAGCAGTACTTC. Translated, it gives CASSTRDRPYEQYF.

At least ten counts were recorded for this clonotype. The gene calls are TRBV12-3 or TRBV12-4 and TRBJ2-3; possible D gene TRBD2, 6 bases. There are 15 residues in the CDR3. Deletions cut 5 bases from V and 0 bases from J, with 12 bases between. The chain's CDR3 is CASSARDFSTDTQYF. The CDR3 nucleotides read TGTGCCAGCAGTGCACGGGACTTTAGCACAGATACGCAGTATTTT.

The chain carries TRBV3-1 and TRBJ2-3, with 8 bases identical to TRBD2. CDR3 length: 17 amino acids. CDR1 is LGHDT, CDR2 YNNKEL, per germline (reference sequence). With V trimmed by 1 base and J by 1 base, 7 bases remained unmatched. The CDR3 spells CASSQVIAGLGTDTQYF. As DNA, the CDR3 is TGTGCCAGCAGCCAAGTTATAGCGGGGCTCGGCACAGATACGCAGTATTTT.

This clonotype was recorded many times. This chain links TRBV20-1 with TRBJ2-2; D is possibly TRBD1 (6 bases). Germline V gives CDR1 DFQATT, CDR2 SNEGSKA (reference sequence). The CDR3 covers 16 residues. V lost 0 bases and J lost 1, with 12 bases in between. Here the CDR3 reads CSARDGGPKNTGELFF. CDR3 nucleotide sequence: TGCAGTGCTAGAGATGGGGGCCCGAAGAACACCGGGGAGCTGTTTTTT.

This clonotype showed up many times. The V gene is TRBV27, the J gene TRBJ1-3; D gene unclear. V was trimmed by 4 bases and J by 4 bases, leaving 11 bases between them. This CDR3 contains 14 residues. Germline CDR1 is MNHEY and CDR2 is SMNVEV (reference sequence). CDR3 sequence reads: CASSSPSLGNTIYF. The CDR3 DNA reads as TGTGCCAGCAGTTCCCCGAGTTTGGGAAACACCATATATTTT.

This clonotype showed up many times. V is TRBV6-6 and J is TRBJ2-7; TRBD1 aligns across 11 bases. The CDR3 length is 17 residues. The V gene's germline CDR1 is MNHNY and CDR2 SVGAGI (reference sequence). Trimming took 1 base from V and 3 from J; bases not matched to a gene: 8. In nucleotides, the CDR3 is TGTGCCAGCAGTTACTTTGACTCCGGGACAGGGGGCTACGAGCAGTACTTC. This gives the protein CASSYFDSGTGGYEQYF.

This clonotype was detected many times. The chain joins TRBV18 to TRBJ1-1; maybe TRBD1 (6 bases). The CDR3 consists of 14 residues. In germline, CDR1 is KGHSH, CDR2 LQKENI. V dropped 3 bases and J dropped 3 bases, with 11 bases sitting between them. The CDR3 region is CASSPGGGHTEAFF. The CDR3 bases are TGTGCCAGCTCACCTGGGGGGGGGCACACTGAAGCTTTCTTT.

This clonotype appeared many times. The chain uses TRBV21-1 and TRBJ2-7; the table's D call TRBD1 went unverified against the DNA. TRBV21-1 is labeled a pseudogene. The CDR3 loop spans 17 amino acids. The CDR3: CASSKEVAPRNGDEQYF. CDR3 DNA sequence: TGTGCCAGCAGCAAAGAGGTCGCTCCCCGGAACGGGGACGAGCAGTACTTC.